These 23 T cell receptor beta chains were sequenced from one sample in a study of blood T cell repertoires in COVID-19. Clones were read by immunoSEQ multiplex PCR, and TCRdb kept only the in-frame ones, dropping some. This table has 40,000 to 55,000 clones, approximately 91% appearing once. The sample was peripheral blood. The origin of the receptors is a human donor in a cohort sampled during active COVID-19.

The chain is built from TRBV7-3 and TRBJ2-2; 10 positions agree with TRBD1. Trimming at V came to 1 base and at J to 6 bases, leaving 5 bases not matched to a gene. CDR1 and CDR2 (germline): SGHTA, FQGTGA. CDR3 length: 16 amino acids. The CDR3 nucleotides are TGTGCCAGCAGCTTAATAGGGACAGGGGCCCCCGGGGAGCTGTTTTTT. Translated: CASSLIGTGAPGELFF.

The chain is built from TRBV19 and TRBJ2-3; the D gene is possibly TRBD2 (6 bases). This CDR3 region has 14 residues. The ends were cut back, 10 bases at V and 6 bases at J, with 20 bases in the middle. Germline-derived CDR1 and CDR2 are LNHDA and SQIVND (reference sequence). This chain's CDR3 is CATSAGPDRDTQYF. The CDR3, as DNA: TGTGCCACCTCCGCGGGACCTGATCGGGATACGCAGTATTTT.

This chain connects TRBV6-6 to TRBJ2-1; TRBD1 matches 9 bases. V lost 2 bases, J lost 15 bases, and 5 bases stayed unmatched. CDR3 length: 12 amino acids. From germline, CDR1 is MNHNY and CDR2 SVGAGI (reference sequence). The CDR3 nucleotides read TGTGCCAGCAGTTACCGGACAGGGGCCCCGTTCTTC. It is translated as CASSYRTGAPFF.

The chain links TRBV4-1 to TRBJ2-3, with 10 bases fitting TRBD2. The length of the CDR3 is 15 residues. CDR1 MGHRA and CDR2 YSYEKL come from the germline V gene. V gave up 3 bases and J gave up 7 bases; unmatched junction bases: 7. The CDR3: CASSQDRTSGNTQYF. CDR3 sequence (DNA): TGCGCCAGCAGCCAGGACCGGACTAGCGGAAATACGCAGTATTTT.

The chain couples TRBV7-9 to TRBJ2-2, with TRBD1 identical over 10 bases. Germline V gives CDR1 SEHNR, CDR2 FQNEAQ (reference sequence). This CDR3 is built from 17 residues. After removal of 0 bases from V and 5 bases from J, the junction contained 6 bases not matched to a gene. CDR3 bases: TGTGCCAGCAGCTTAGCGTCGGGACAGGGGAGAACCGGGGAGCTGTTTTTT. It yields the protein CASSLASGQGRTGELFF.

This clone was seen just once. The chain has TRBV5-6 and TRBJ2-1, with 8 bases that match TRBD2. The germline V gene has CDR1 SGHDT and CDR2 YYEEEE. V was pared by 2 bases and J by 8 bases, with 9 bases of the junction left unmatched. The CDR3 has 15 residues. CDR3 coding DNA: TGTGCCAGCAGCTTAAACGGGGGGGAGGCGGATGAGCAGTTCTTC. Translated, it gives CASSLNGGEADEQFF.

For the CDR3, the DNA is TGTGCCAGCAGCACTGGGACTAGCGGGAACTACAATGAGCAGTTCTTC. Its protein is CASSTGTSGNYNEQFF. The chain is built from TRBV11-1 and TRBJ2-1, with 13 bases lining up with TRBD2. Germline-derived CDR1 and CDR2 are SGHAT and FQDESV (reference sequence). V gave up 5 bases and J gave up 3 bases; unmatched junction bases: 4. The CDR3 is 16 residues long.

The rearrangement links TRBV18 to TRBJ2-1; 7 positions match TRBD1. V trimming: 1 base; J trimming: 7 bases; junction bases outside the gene matches: 7. The length of the CDR3 is 15 residues. Germline V gene data show CDR1 as KGHSH and CDR2 as LQKENI. CDR3 in DNA: TGTGCCAGCTCACCACAAGGGGGCGGTAGTAATGAGCAGTTCTTC. Translated: CASSPQGGGSNEQFF.

In its sample, this clone was seen a few times. V is TRBV7-3 and J is TRBJ2-5, with 8 bases aligning to TRBD1. Per the germline V gene, CDR1 is SGHTA and CDR2 is FQGTGA. Unmatched junction bases numbered 16, after V lost 5 bases and J lost 5 bases. This CDR3 region has 17 residues. CDR3 DNA sequence: TGTGCCAGCAGCCCACCCCCCGGACAGGGAGGCAGGGAGACCCAGTACTTC. Its translation is CASSPPPGQGGRETQYF.

The chain is built from TRBV27 and TRBJ2-7; tentative D call: TRBD1 (6 bases). With 6 bases removed from V and 3 bases from J, the gap between germline ends came to 15 bases. The CDR3 extends over 14 amino acids. Looked up from germline, CDR1 is MNHEY and CDR2 is SMNVEV (reference sequence). The CDR3 coding sequence is TGTGCCAGCAGCCGCTCAGACAGGTTCTACGAGCAGTACTTC. Translating gives CASSRSDRFYEQYF.

This chain joins TRBV7-2 and TRBJ2-5, with a tentative D call TRBD1 (5 bases). The CDR3 has 13 residues. V lost 5 bases to trimming and J lost 4 bases, with 11 bases between them. Germline V CDR1 and CDR2: SGHTA, FQGNSA. The DNA of the CDR3 is TGTGCCAGCAGCCTCGGCAGGGTAGAGACCCAGTACTTC. Translation gives CASSLGRVETQYF.

This sequence joins TRBV5-1 and TRBJ2-2; 8 positions agree with TRBD1. Germline CDR1 and CDR2: SGHRS and YFSETQ. J gave up 7 bases and V 0 bases, and 5 bases lay outside the gene matches. The CDR3 runs 15 residues. CDR3 in DNA: TGCGCCAGCAGCTTGGTCCAGGGGGCGGTCGGGGAGCTGTTTTTT. Protein: CASSLVQGAVGELFF.

Concerning this clone: Other nucleotide sequences in the sample specify the same CDR3. The chain has TRBV2 and TRBJ2-3; no definite D call. V lost 8 bases and J lost 4, with 7 bases in between. CDR3 size: 11 residues. Germline assignment: CDR1 SNHLY and CDR2 FYNNEI. CDR3 DNA sequence: TGTGCCAGCGGGCCCCCAGATACGCAGTATTTT. Its translation is CASGPPDTQYF.

The chain recombines TRBV24-1 with TRBJ2-1, with 10 bases identical to TRBD2. Germline values: CDR1 KGHDR, CDR2 SFDVKD. J lost 8 bases, V lost 8 bases, and 5 bases had no gene match. The CDR3 runs 13 residues. For the CDR3, the DNA is TGTGCCACCAACCAGCGGGAGGGCTATGAGCAGTTCTTC. Translation gives CATNQREGYEQFF.

This clone has just one count. This chain connects TRBV6-5 to TRBJ2-7; 7 nucleotides line up with TRBD1. CDR3 length: 14 amino acids. V shed 11 bases, J shed 0 bases, and the junction held 10 bases outside the gene matches. CDR1 is MNHEY and CDR2 is SVGAGI in the germline V gene. In DNA, the CDR3 is TGTGCCCCCCCCGGGACAGATGTCTCCTACGAGCAGTACTTC. It yields the protein CAPPGTDVSYEQYF.

V is TRBV7-2 and J is TRBJ2-5; TRBD2 agrees at 10 bases. Trimming took 5 bases from V and 5 from J; bases not matched to a gene: 8. The length of the CDR3 is 15 residues. From germline, CDR1 is SGHTA and CDR2 FQGNSA. CDR3 coding DNA: TGTGCCAGCAGCCCCCTAGCGGGAGTTTGGGAGACCCAGTACTTC. Encoded protein: CASSPLAGVWETQYF. The full variable domain, its missing parts supplied by reference TRBV7-2 and TRBJ2-5, is GAGVSQSPSNKVTEKGKDVELRCDPISGHTALYWYRQSLGQGLEFLIYFQGNSAPDKSGLPSDRFSAERTGGSVSTLTIQRTQQEDSAVYLCASSPLAGVWETQYFGPGTRLLVL.

The V call is TRBV5-4, the J call TRBJ2-3, with D unresolved. The V end was cut by 1 base, the J end by 4 bases, with 4 bases between. CDR3 length equals 12 residues. Germline V CDR1 and CDR2: SGHNT, YYREEE (reference sequence). The CDR3 spells CASSLRSDTQYF. The CDR3 nucleotides read TGTGCCAGCAGCTTGCGGTCAGATACGCAGTATTTT.

This chain connects TRBV5-4 to TRBJ1-6, with a weak D call TRBD1 (6 bases). Trimming removed 7 bases at V and 7 bases at J, with 9 bases between. The CDR3 is 12 residues long. From germline, CDR1 is SGHNT and CDR2 YYREEE (reference sequence). CDR3 in amino acids: CASGRGNSPLHF. The CDR3 DNA reads TGTGCCAGCGGGAGGGGGAATTCACCCCTCCACTTT.

V gene TRBV11-1 combines with J gene TRBJ2-3; D not resolved. Trimming removed 4 bases at V and 2 bases at J, with 13 bases between. Looked up from germline, CDR1 is SGHAT and CDR2 is FQDESV (reference sequence). The CDR3 loop spans 15 amino acids. The CDR3 loop is CASSSYKTHTDTQYF. The CDR3 nucleotides are TGTGCCAGCAGCTCCTATAAAACCCACACAGATACGCAGTATTTT.

The CDR3 spells CASSARYRGEEGNQPQHF. CDR3 nucleotide sequence: TGTGCCAGCAGCGCCCGGTACCGGGGGGAGGAGGGCAATCAGCCCCAGCATTTT. This chain connects TRBV7-8 to TRBJ1-5; a possible D gene is TRBD1 (5 bases). The V and J ends lost 5 bases and 2 bases respectively, with 22 bases between them. The CDR3 has 18 amino acids. CDR1 and CDR2 (germline): SGHVS, FQNEAQ. Full variable domain (outside the CDR3, taken from reference TRBV7-8 and TRBJ1-5): GAGVSQSPRYKVAKRGQDVALRCDPISGHVSLFWYQQALGQGPEFLTYFQNEAQLDKSGLPSDRFFAERPEGSVSTLKIQRTQQEDSAVYLCASSARYRGEEGNQPQHFGDGTRLSIL.

The rearrangement uses TRBV7-2 and TRBJ2-1; D possibly corresponds to TRBD2 (5 bases). Trimming shortened V by 1 base and J by 2 bases, and 12 bases separated the two germline ends. The CDR3 length is 16 residues. Germline V gene data show CDR1 as SGHTA and CDR2 as FQGNSA. CDR3 amino acids: CASSLVEGAAYNEQFF. As DNA, the CDR3 is TGTGCCAGCAGCTTAGTTGAGGGAGCCGCCTACAATGAGCAGTTCTTC.

The chain carries TRBV24-1 and TRBJ1-5; the D gene is possibly TRBD1 (6 bases). This CDR3 comprises 16 residues. V lost 4 bases, J lost 6 bases, and 18 bases lay in between. CDR1 and CDR2 (germline): KGHDR, SFDVKD. In nucleotides, the CDR3 is TGTGCCACCAGTGACCCCAAGAAAGGGGGGGGTCAGCCCCAGCATTTT. Its translation is CATSDPKKGGGQPQHF.

This chain joins TRBV11-2 and TRBJ2-3; a possible D gene is TRBD2 (7 bases). V lost 5 bases and J 2 bases, leaving 14 bases between the germline ends. Germline lookup yields CDR1 SGHAT and CDR2 FQNNGV. The CDR3 totals 15 residues. For the CDR3, the DNA is TGTGCCAGCAGCCGTAGGGGGGGGGCCACAGATACGCAGTATTTT. It is translated as CASSRRGGATDTQYF. The whole variable domain, remainder taken from reference TRBV11-2 and TRBJ2-3, is EAGVAQSPRYKIIEKRQSVAFWCNPISGHATLYWYQQILGQGPKLLIQFQNNGVVDDSQLPKDRFSAERLKGVDSTLKIQPAKLEDSAVYLCASSRRGGATDTQYFGPGTRLTVL.